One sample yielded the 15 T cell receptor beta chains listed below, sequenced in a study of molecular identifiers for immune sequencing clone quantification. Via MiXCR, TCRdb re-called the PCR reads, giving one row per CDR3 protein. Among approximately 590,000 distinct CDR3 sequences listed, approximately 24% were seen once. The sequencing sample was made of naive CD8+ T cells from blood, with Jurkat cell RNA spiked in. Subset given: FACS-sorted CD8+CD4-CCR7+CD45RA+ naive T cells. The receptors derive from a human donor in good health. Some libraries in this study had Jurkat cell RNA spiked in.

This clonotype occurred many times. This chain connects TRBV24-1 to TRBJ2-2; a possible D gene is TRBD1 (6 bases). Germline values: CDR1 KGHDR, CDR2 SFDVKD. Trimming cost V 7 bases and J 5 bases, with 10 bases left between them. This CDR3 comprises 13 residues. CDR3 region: CATRDSPTGELFF. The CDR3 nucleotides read TGTGCCACCAGGGACAGCCCTACCGGGGAGCTGTTTTTT.

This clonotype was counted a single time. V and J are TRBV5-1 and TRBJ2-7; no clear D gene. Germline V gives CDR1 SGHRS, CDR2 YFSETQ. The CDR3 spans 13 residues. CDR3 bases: TGCACCAACAACCCACCCCTTACCTACGAGCAGTACTTC. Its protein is CTNNPPLTYEQYF.

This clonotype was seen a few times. DNA for the CDR3: TGTGCCAGCAGCTTAGGCCTGGTCGATGAAGCTTTCTTT. It encodes CASSLGLVDEAFF. V and J are TRBV13 and TRBJ1-1; D gene unclear. CDR1 is PRHDT, CDR2 FYEKMQ, per germline (reference sequence). V gave up 0 bases and J gave up 7 bases, with 9 bases separating them. CDR3 size: 13 residues.

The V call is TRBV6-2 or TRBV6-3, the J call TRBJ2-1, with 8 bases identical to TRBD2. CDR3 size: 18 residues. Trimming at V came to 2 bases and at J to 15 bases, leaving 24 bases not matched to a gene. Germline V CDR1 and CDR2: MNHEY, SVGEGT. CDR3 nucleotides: TGTGCCAGCAGTTACCCAGAACCCTCTAGCGGGTGGGGCCCTGCGCCGTTCTTC. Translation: CASSYPEPSSGWGPAPFF.

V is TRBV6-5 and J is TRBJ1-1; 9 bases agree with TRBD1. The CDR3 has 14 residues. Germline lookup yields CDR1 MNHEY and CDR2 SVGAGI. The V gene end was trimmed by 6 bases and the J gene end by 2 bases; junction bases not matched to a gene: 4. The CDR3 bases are TGTGCCAGCAGAACAGGGGGCAAAAACACTGAAGCTTTCTTT. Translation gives CASRTGGKNTEAFF.

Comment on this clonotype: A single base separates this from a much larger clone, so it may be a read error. The CDR3 DNA reads TGTGCCAGCAGCTTAACGGGGGGTTTTTTAGATACGCAGTATTTT. It specifies CASSLTGGFLDTQYF. This rearrangement joins TRBV7-6 to TRBJ2-3, with 7 bases aligning to TRBD2. This CDR3 contains 15 residues. Per the germline V gene, CDR1 is SGHVS and CDR2 is FNYEAQ. The trim removed 2 bases at V and 5 bases at J, leaving 7 bases unmatched.

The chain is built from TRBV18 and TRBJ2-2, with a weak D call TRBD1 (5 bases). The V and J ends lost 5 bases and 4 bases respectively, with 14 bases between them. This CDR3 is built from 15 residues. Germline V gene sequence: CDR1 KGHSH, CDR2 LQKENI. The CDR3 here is CASSGPTVGTGELFF. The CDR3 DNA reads TGTGCCAGCTCAGGTCCGACAGTGGGCACCGGGGAGCTGTTTTTT.

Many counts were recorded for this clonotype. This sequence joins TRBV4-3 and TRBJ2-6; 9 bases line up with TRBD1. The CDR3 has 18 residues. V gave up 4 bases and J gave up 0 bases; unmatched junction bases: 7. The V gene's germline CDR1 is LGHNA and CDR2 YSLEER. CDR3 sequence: CASSPWTGEPSGANVLTF. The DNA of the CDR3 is TGCGCCAGCAGCCCTTGGACAGGGGAGCCCTCTGGGGCCAACGTCCTGACTTTC.

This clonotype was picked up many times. The CDR3 sequence: CASSQDQGSLYTEAFF. CDR3 sequence (DNA): TGCGCCAGCAGCCAAGATCAAGGCAGCTTATACACTGAAGCTTTCTTT. This rearrangement joins TRBV4-1 to TRBJ1-1; no firm D call. Germline V gene lookup returns CDR1 MGHRA and CDR2 YSYEKL. CDR3 length equals 16 residues. The V end was cut by 0 bases, the J end by 3 bases, with 14 bases between.

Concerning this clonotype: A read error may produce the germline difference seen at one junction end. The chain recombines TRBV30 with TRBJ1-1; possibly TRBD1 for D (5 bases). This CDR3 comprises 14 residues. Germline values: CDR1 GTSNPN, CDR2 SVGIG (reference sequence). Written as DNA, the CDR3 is TGTGTCTGGGCGAGGGGAGATTCGAACACTGAAGCTTTCTTT. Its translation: CVWARGDSNTEAFF.

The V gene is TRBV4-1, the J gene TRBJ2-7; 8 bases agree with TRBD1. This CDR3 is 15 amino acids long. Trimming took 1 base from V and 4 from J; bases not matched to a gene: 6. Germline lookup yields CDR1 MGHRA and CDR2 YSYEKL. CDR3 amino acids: CASSQAGTGFYEQYF. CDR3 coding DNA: TGCGCCAGCAGCCAAGCCGGGACAGGATTTTACGAGCAGTACTTC.

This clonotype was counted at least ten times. CDR3 residues: CASSLGVEKLFF. The CDR3, as DNA: TGTGCCAGCAGCTTGGGAGTTGAAAAACTGTTTTTT. The chain joins TRBV5-5 to TRBJ1-4; D is unclear. This CDR3 region has 12 residues. Germline loops: CDR1 SGHKS, CDR2 YYEKEE (reference sequence). V was shortened by 0 bases and J by 7 bases, with 4 bases between the two germline ends.

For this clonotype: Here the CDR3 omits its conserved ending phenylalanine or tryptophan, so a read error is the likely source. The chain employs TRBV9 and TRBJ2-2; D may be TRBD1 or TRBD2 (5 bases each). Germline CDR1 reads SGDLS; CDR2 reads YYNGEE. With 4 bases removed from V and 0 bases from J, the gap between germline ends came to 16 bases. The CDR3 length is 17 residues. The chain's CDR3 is CASSISGGRANTGELFS. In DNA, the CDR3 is TGTGCCAGCAGCATTAGTGGGGGACGCGCGAACACCGGGGAGCTGTTTTCT.

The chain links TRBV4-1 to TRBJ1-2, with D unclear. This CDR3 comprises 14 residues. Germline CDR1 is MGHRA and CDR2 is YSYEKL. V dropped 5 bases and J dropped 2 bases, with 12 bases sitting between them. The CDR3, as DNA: TGCGCCAGCAGCGAGAGGGCCAGCAACTATGGCTACACCTTC. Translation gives CASSERASNYGYTF.

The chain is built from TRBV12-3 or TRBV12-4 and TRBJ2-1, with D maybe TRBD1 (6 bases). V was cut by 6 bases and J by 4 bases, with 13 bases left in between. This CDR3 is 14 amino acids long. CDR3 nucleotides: TGTGCCAGCAGCCTCTTGGGGACATACAATGAGCAGTTCTTC. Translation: CASSLLGTYNEQFF.